The TCR beta chain described here comes from a study of T-cell memory formation after mild COVID-19 (dated by TCRdb to about 2021). With regard to the full study: Most TCR sequence clusters were specific to one of the two donors. In two donors, T-cell clones that expanded and contracted after mild COVID-19 were followed by sequencing TCRalpha and TCRbeta repertoires longitudinally. The cohort was made up of two young adult volunteers, one female and one male, who were previously healthy.

Sequences SEHNR (CDR1) and FQNEAQ (CDR2) are obtained from the germline V gene (reference sequence). Relative to germline, V is missing 9 bases and J is missing 0 bases, with 3 bases of the junction outside any gene match. The CDR3 runs 13 amino acids, cysteine and phenylalanine included. CDR3 DNA only is kept here, 39 bases in frame from base 1. The paper's findings and limits, for the study overall: Contracting CD4+ clones were located mainly in the CM and EM memory subsets, whereas CD8+ clones were found to be enriched in EMRA. Some responding clones were detected in pre-infection memory, which suggested that pre-existing cross-reactive memory T cells had joined the SARS-CoV-2 response. The study included only a couple of mild cases, and larger cohorts that include severe cases with pre-infection samples were judged to be necessary. Clones contracting from day 15 to 85 had balanced CD4/CD8 phenotypes, while a second wave expanding from day 15 to 37 was biased towards CD4+. SARS-CoV-2 specificity of the second-wave clones peaking on day 37 was not confirmed.

This clonotype was recorded at least ten times. The antigen it binds to is not known. Per-base qualities were not stored, and no clone one base away is much larger. PBMCs were isolated by Ficoll-Paque density gradient centrifugation. Sequencing took place on an Illumina NovaSeq 6000. TCRalpha and TCRbeta cDNA libraries were built by 5'RACE with constant-segment primers, adding sample barcodes and unique molecular identifiers. RNA was extracted from every sample with Trizol reagent. Library amplification was performed in two PCR steps, and a second sample barcode and Illumina TruSeq adapters were introduced in the second step. Sequencing of the libraries was done on an Illumina NovaSeq, producing 2 x 150 bp paired-end reads. The study's processing was this. With migec v1.2.7, reads were demultiplexed and then collapsed into UMI-guided consensus sequences. Using mixcr v2.1.11, UMI consensuses were aligned to TRA and TRB V and J templates and then assembled into clonotypes. Clonotypes were classified as expanded or contracted when called significant by both edgeR and NoisET, with noise models trained on biological replicates. For edgeR calls, a false discovery rate-adjusted p below 0.01 and a log2 fold-change threshold of 1 were applied. PCA with hierarchical clustering of max-normalized trajectories of the 1000 most abundant clonotypes was used as exploratory dynamics analysis. Each responding clone was given a CD4 or CD8 phenotype based on the CD4+ and CD8+ repertoires, which had been sequenced separately. TCRdb reprocessing: public reads trimmed at Q25 with fastp, clones called with MiXCR, in-frame beta chains kept. Each entry merges the rows of one CDR3 protein and shows their most common DNA and genes. These V and J calls derive from TCRdb rather than the authors' analysis. This sample lists 550,000 to 650,000 distinct CDR3 sequences; approximately 15% were detected once. Jointly, the top ten make up roughly 8% of the sample.

The specimen was PBMCs or a T cell subset sorted from them (not recorded which). In this chain, TRBV7-9 is recombined with TRBJ2-3, with TRBD2 matching 7 junction bases. The receptor's source is an adult woman who had mild COVID-19 (a few samples of this study predate the infection). The sample titles of this study are shuffled in the database, so cell type and time point are left out; the donor was told from shared clones. The DNA reads TGTGCCAGTAGCGGGTCTAGCACAGATACGCAGTATTTT. Its amino acids are CASSGSSTDTQYF.